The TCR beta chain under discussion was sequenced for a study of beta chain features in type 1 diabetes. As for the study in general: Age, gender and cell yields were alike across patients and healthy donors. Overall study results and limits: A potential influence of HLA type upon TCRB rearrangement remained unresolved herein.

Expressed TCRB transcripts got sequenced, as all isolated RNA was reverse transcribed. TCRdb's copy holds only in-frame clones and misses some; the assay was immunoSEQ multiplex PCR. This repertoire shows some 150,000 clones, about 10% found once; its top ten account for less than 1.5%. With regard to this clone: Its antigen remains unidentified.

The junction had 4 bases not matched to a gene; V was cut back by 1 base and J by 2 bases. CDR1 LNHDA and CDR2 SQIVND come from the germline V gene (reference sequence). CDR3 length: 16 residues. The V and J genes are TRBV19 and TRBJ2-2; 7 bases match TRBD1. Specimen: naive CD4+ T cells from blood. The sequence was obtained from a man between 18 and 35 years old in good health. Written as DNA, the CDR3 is TGTGCCAGTAGTATAGGAGGGGGCCGTAACACCGGGGAGCTGTTTTTT. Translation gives CASSIGGGRNTGELFF.